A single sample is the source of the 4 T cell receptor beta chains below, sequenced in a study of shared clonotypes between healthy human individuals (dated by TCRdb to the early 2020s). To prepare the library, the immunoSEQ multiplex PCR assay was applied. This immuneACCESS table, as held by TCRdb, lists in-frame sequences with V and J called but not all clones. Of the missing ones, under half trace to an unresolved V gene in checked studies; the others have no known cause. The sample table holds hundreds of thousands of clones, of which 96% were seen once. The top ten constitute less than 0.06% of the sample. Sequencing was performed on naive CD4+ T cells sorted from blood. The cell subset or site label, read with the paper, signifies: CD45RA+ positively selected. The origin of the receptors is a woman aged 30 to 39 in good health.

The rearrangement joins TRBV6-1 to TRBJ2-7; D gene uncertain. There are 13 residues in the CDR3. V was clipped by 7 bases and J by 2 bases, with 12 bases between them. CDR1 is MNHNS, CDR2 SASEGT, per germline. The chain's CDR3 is CASKRTATYEQYF. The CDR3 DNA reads TGTGCCAGCAAGAGGACGGCTACCTACGAGCAGTACTTC.

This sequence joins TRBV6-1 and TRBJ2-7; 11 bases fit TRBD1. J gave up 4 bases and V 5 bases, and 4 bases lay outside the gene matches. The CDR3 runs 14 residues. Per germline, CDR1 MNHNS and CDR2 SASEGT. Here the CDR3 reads CASSKGQGGYEQYF. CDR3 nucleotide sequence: TGTGCCAGCAGTAAGGGACAGGGGGGGTACGAGCAGTACTTC.

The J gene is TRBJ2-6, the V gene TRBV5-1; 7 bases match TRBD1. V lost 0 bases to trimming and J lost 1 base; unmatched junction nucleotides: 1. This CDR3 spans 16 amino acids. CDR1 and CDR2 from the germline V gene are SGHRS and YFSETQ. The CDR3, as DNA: TGCGCCAGCAGCTTGGAGACAGGGTCTGGGGCCAACGTCCTGACTTTC. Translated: CASSLETGSGANVLTF.

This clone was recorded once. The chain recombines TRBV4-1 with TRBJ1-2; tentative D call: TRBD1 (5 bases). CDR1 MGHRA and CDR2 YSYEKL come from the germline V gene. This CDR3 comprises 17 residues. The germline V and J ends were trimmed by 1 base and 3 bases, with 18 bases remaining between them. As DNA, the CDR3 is TGCGCCAGCAGCCAAGGTCCCCGGGTAGGGGAGCACTATGGCTACACCTTC. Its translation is CASSQGPRVGEHYGYTF.